This T cell receptor (beta chain) was obtained from a study of T cells in Graves' hyperthyroidism and ophthalmopathy. General study findings and limits: Most thyroid-expanded clonotypes above 0.001 were also found in blood. A model built on 13 V-J features separated ophthalmopathy from stable hyperthyroidism.

From RNA transcripts, TCR beta CDR3 regions were amplified. First-round RT-PCR with HTBI primers amplified the TCR CDR3 region. In TCRdb, the multiplex PCR reads were re-called with MiXCR into one record per CDR3 protein. The top ten hold 34% of the sample, which has 660,000 or so distinct CDR3 sequences, less than 25% seen once. Regarding this clonotype: Its antigen remains unknown.

The CDR3 is made up of 12 amino acids. Germline V CDR1 and CDR2: DFQATT, SNEGSKA (reference sequence). With 8 bases removed from V and 4 bases from J, the gap between germline ends came to 12 bases. Disease duration was under 3 months in the ophthalmopathy patients, who also had a Clinical Activity Score of at least 3 and a NOSPECS grade of at least 4. Exclusion criteria comprised uncontrolled infection, other autoimmune disease, pregnancy or lactation. Sample: blood. The J gene is TRBJ1-5, the V gene TRBV20-1; possibly TRBD1 for D (6 bases). The source is a man between 25 and 39 years old with Graves' ophthalmopathy. The CDR3 DNA is TGCAGTAAGACAGGACCGAATCAGCCCCAGCATTTT. Protein product: CSKTGPNQPQHF.